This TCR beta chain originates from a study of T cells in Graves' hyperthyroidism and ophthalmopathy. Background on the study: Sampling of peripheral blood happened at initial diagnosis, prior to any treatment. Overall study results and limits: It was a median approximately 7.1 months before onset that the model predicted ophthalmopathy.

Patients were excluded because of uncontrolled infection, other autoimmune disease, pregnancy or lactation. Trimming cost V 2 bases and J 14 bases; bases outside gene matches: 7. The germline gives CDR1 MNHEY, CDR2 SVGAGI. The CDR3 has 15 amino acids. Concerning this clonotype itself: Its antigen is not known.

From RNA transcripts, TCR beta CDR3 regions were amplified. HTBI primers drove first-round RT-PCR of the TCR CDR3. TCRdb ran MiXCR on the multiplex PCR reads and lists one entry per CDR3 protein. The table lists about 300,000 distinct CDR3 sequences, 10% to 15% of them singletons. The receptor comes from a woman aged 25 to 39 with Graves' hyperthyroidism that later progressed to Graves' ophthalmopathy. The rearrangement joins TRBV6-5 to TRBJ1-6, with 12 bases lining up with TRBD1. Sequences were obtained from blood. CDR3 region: CASSYVGTGGLTLHF. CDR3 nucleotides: TGTGCCAGCAGTTACGTCGGGACAGGGGGCTTGACCCTCCACTTT.